The clone carrying this TCR beta chain showed up just a few times. Its target is not known. TCRdb reprocessed the RT-PCR reads with MiXCR, giving one entry per CDR3 protein. This sample has roughly 500,000 distinct CDR3 sequences, with roughly 27% found just once. This record comes from a study of response to subunit inactivated influenza vaccine. Study-wide results and limits: Each seasonal influenza vaccination, the authors suggested, recruits few new T cells.

Germline assignment: CDR1 SGHRS and CDR2 YFSETQ. V lost 0 bases, J lost 11 bases, and 15 bases lay in between. This CDR3 is 14 amino acids long. The origin of this receptor is a man aged 45-65 years who received an inactivated influenza vaccine. Sequencing was performed on CD4+ T cells sorted from PBMCs, taken around 5 days after vaccination. The V gene is TRBV5-1, the J gene TRBJ1-5; D unclear. The CDR3 DNA reads TGCGCCAGCAGCTTGGGGGGATCTTACGACGCCCAGCATTTT. Amino acid sequence: CASSLGGSYDAQHF.